This T cell receptor beta chain was retrieved from a study of regulatory T cells in long-lasting Graves disease. Study conclusions and caveats: Reduced TCR diversity was observed in persistent Graves' patients versus newly diagnosed patients.

Researchers made TCR beta libraries by using iRepertoire HTBI primers and running Arm-PCR on CDR3 regions. From the multiplex PCR reads, TCRdb called clonotypes with MiXCR, one entry per CDR3 protein. The sample includes 420,000 or so distinct CDR3 sequences, 16% of them seen just once. There are many counts of this clonotype. The antigen remains undetermined. Indicated time point: newly diagnosed GD, antithyroid drugs for less than 3 months. Following extraction of RNA from PBMCs, that RNA was used to make the TCR library. This sample also belongs to another study, concerning T cells in Graves' hyperthyroidism and ophthalmopathy. This second report adds: A set of HTBI primers served as the primers for a first-round RT-PCR of the TCR CDR3.

This clonotype originated in a woman aged 18-29 years with Graves disease. The specimen was peripheral blood mononuclear cells (PBMCs), collected at new diagnosis, from a patient treated with antithyroid drugs.

The CDR3 DNA follows: TGTGCCAGCAGTGAAGTCCGATCCCGTTCCCCTCTGCCTCGGCCCCAGCATTTT. Protein sequence: CASSEVRSRSPLPRPQHF. The chain recombines TRBV6-1 with TRBJ1-5; D ambiguous. This CDR3 is 18 amino acids long. V was shortened by 1 base and J by 9 bases, with 25 bases between the two germline ends. Germline CDR1 and CDR2: MNHNS and SASEGT.